Listed below are T cell receptor beta chains from one sample, sequenced in a study of identifying expanded T cells in peripheral blood. The assay was immunoSEQ multiplex PCR, and TCRdb's table has in-frame clones only and misses some. The repertoire holds tens of thousands of clones, with roughly 86% as singletons. The source material was blood. The receptors were sampled from a person aged 18 to 75 in good health. CDR3s include the opening cysteine and the closing phenylalanine or tryptophan. The order of the fields is clone size, J gene, D gene, V gene, CDR3 protein, CDR3 DNA. D genes are given only for firm matches. Clone size, where shown, is once, few, many, or a class for clones that have expanded.

abundance: .
j_gene: TRBJ2-5
d_gene: TRBD2
v_gene: TRBV5-1
CDR3aa: CASSFLGGETQYF
CDR3nt: TGCGCCAGCAGCTTTTTGGGAGGGGAGACCCAGTACTTC

abundance: once
j_gene: TRBJ2-5
d_gene: TRBD2
v_gene: TRBV19
CDR3aa: CASSRRRSASGGETQYF
CDR3nt: TGTGCCAGTAGCCGACGTCGTTCGGCTAGCGGGGGGGAGACCCAGTACTTC

abundance: .
j_gene: TRBJ1-2
d_gene: TRBD1
v_gene: TRBV19
CDR3aa: CASSIRQGLNYGYTF
CDR3nt: TGTGCCAGTAGTATACGACAGGGACTTAACTATGGCTACACCTTC

abundance: once
j_gene: TRBJ2-7
d_gene: TRBD2
v_gene: TRBV19
CDR3aa: CASSFRGGYEQYF
CDR3nt: TGTGCCAGTAGTTTCCGGGGGGGCTACGAGCAGTACTTC

abundance: .
j_gene: TRBJ1-6
d_gene: .
v_gene: TRBV6-1
CDR3aa: CASIYGGLASPLHF
CDR3nt: TGTGCCAGCATTTACGGGGGTTTGGCTTCACCCCTCCACTTT

abundance: .
j_gene: TRBJ2-7
d_gene: .
v_gene: TRBV7-7
CDR3aa: CASSLRPQGEQYF
CDR3nt: TGTGCCAGCAGCTTAAGACCCCAGGGGGAGCAGTACTTC

abundance: .
j_gene: TRBJ2-1
d_gene: .
v_gene: TRBV5-6
CDR3aa: CASSALSGAYNEQFF
CDR3nt: TGTGCCAGCAGCGCCCTGAGCGGAGCCTACAATGAGCAGTTCTTC

abundance: .
j_gene: TRBJ1-2
d_gene: TRBD1
v_gene: TRBV7-2
CDR3aa: CASSLEPGQGSYGYTF
CDR3nt: TGTGCCAGCAGCTTGGAACCGGGACAGGGGAGCTATGGCTACACCTTC

abundance: .
j_gene: TRBJ1-2
d_gene: TRBD1
v_gene: TRBV9
CDR3aa: CASSAGTGVSDGYTF
CDR3nt: TGTGCCAGCAGCGCCGGGACAGGGGTTTCCGACGGCTACACCTTC

abundance: .
j_gene: TRBJ1-1
d_gene: .
v_gene: TRBV11-2
CDR3aa: CASSSKYGGSRMNTEAFF
CDR3nt: TGTGCCAGCAGCTCCAAATACGGGGGGAGCCGAATGAACACTGAAGCTTTCTTT

abundance: .
j_gene: TRBJ1-3
d_gene: TRBD1
v_gene: TRBV6-6
CDR3aa: CASSYTPQGAGNTIYF
CDR3nt: TGTGCCAGCAGTTACACACCACAGGGGGCTGGAAACACCATATATTTT

abundance: .
j_gene: TRBJ1-5
d_gene: .
v_gene: TRBV4-1
CDR3aa: CASSLDGARPQHF
CDR3nt: TGCGCCAGCAGCCTCGACGGGGCTCGGCCCCAGCATTTT

abundance: once
j_gene: TRBJ1-1
d_gene: TRBD1
v_gene: TRBV10-3
CDR3aa: CAISERTGESEAFF
CDR3nt: TGTGCCATCAGTGAGAGGACAGGGGAATCTGAAGCTTTCTTT

abundance: .
j_gene: TRBJ1-5
d_gene: .
v_gene: TRBV5-1
CDR3aa: CASSLFGDSNQPQHF
CDR3nt: TGCGCCAGCAGCTTGTTCGGGGACAGCAATCAGCCCCAGCATTTT

abundance: .
j_gene: TRBJ2-1
d_gene: .
v_gene: TRBV6-5
CDR3aa: CATLSGNEQFF
CDR3nt: TGTGCCACCCTTAGCGGCAATGAGCAGTTCTTC

abundance: .
j_gene: TRBJ2-7
d_gene: .
v_gene: TRBV2
CDR3aa: CASKQLLYEQYF
CDR3nt: TGTGCCAGCAAACAGCTCTTATACGAGCAGTACTTC

abundance: .
j_gene: TRBJ2-1
d_gene: .
v_gene: TRBV6-6
CDR3aa: CASSSNGNEQFF
CDR3nt: TGTGCCAGCAGTTCCAACGGGAATGAGCAGTTCTTC

abundance: few
j_gene: TRBJ2-7
d_gene: TRBD1
v_gene: TRBV15
CDR3aa: CATSRATGGRYEQYF
CDR3nt: TGTGCCACCAGCAGGGCTACAGGGGGTCGATACGAGCAGTACTTC

abundance: .
j_gene: TRBJ2-5
d_gene: .
v_gene: TRBV2
CDR3aa: CASTPMGTTETQYF
CDR3nt: TGTGCCAGCACCCCCATGGGAACCACAGAGACCCAGTACTTC

abundance: few
j_gene: TRBJ1-1
d_gene: .
v_gene: TRBV30
CDR3aa: CAWSVSPGTEAFF
CDR3nt: TGTGCCTGGAGTGTGAGCCCGGGAACTGAAGCTTTCTTT

abundance: .
j_gene: TRBJ1-2
d_gene: .
v_gene: TRBV14
CDR3aa: CASSQDPYGYTF
CDR3nt: TGTGCCAGCAGCCAAGACCCCTATGGCTACACCTTC

abundance: .
j_gene: TRBJ2-4
d_gene: .
v_gene: TRBV7-9
CDR3aa: CASSPGLFQYF
CDR3nt: TGTGCCAGCAGCCCAGGGCTCTTTCAGTACTTC

abundance: .
j_gene: TRBJ1-5
d_gene: .
v_gene: TRBV4-3
CDR3aa: CASSQALSGGSNQPQHF
CDR3nt: TGCGCCAGCAGCCAAGCATTGTCGGGGGGTAGCAATCAGCCCCAGCATTTT

abundance: .
j_gene: TRBJ2-7
d_gene: .
v_gene: TRBV6-5
CDR3aa: CAVRKGEEQYF
CDR3nt: TGTGCCGTTCGAAAGGGGGAAGAGCAGTACTTC

abundance: .
j_gene: TRBJ1-2
d_gene: TRBD1
v_gene: TRBV30
CDR3aa: CAWSVQEDPQGWNYGYTF
CDR3nt: TGTGCCTGGAGTGTACAGGAAGACCCACAGGGGTGGAACTATGGCTACACCTTC

abundance: .
j_gene: TRBJ2-5
d_gene: TRBD2
v_gene: TRBV18
CDR3aa: CASSPRAGGQETQYF
CDR3nt: TGTGCCAGCTCACCACGAGCGGGGGGACAAGAGACCCAGTACTTC

abundance: .
j_gene: TRBJ1-2
d_gene: TRBD1
v_gene: TRBV11-2
CDR3aa: CASSPGGAGYGYTF
CDR3nt: TGTGCCAGCAGCCCAGGGGGCGCCGGGTATGGCTACACCTTC

abundance: .
j_gene: TRBJ1-2
d_gene: .
v_gene: TRBV7-9
CDR3aa: CASSSGGYGYTF
CDR3nt: TGTGCCAGCAGCTCAGGCGGCTATGGCTACACCTTC

abundance: .
j_gene: TRBJ2-7
d_gene: TRBD2
v_gene: TRBV5-6
CDR3aa: CASSFGDYYEQYF
CDR3nt: TGTGCCAGCAGCTTTGGGGACTATTACGAGCAGTACTTC

abundance: .
j_gene: TRBJ2-1
d_gene: TRBD2
v_gene: TRBV10-3
CDR3aa: CAISANPSGGARLEQFF
CDR3nt: TGTGCCATCAGTGCCAACCCTAGCGGGGGGGCCAGGCTTGAGCAGTTCTTC

abundance: few
j_gene: TRBJ1-2
d_gene: .
v_gene: TRBV29-1
CDR3aa: CSDGSPYGYTF
CDR3nt: TGCAGCGATGGATCCCCCTATGGCTACACCTTC

abundance: once
j_gene: TRBJ1-1
d_gene: .
v_gene: TRBV10-3
CDR3aa: CAISALTGVNTEAFF
CDR3nt: TGTGCCATCAGTGCCTTAACAGGAGTGAACACTGAAGCTTTCTTT

abundance: .
j_gene: TRBJ1-1
d_gene: .
v_gene: TRBV21-1
CDR3aa: CASSRDPLNMNTEAFF
CDR3nt: TGTGCCAGCAGCAGGGACCCCCTTAATATGAACACTGAAGCTTTCTTT